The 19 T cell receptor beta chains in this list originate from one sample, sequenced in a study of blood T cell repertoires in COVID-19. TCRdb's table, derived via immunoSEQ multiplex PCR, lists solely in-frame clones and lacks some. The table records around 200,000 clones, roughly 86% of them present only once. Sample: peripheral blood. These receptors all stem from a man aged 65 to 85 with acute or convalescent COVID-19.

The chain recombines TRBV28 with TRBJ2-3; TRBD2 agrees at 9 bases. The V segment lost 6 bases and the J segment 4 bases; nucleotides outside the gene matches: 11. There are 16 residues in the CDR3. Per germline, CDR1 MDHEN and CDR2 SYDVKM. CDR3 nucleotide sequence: TGTGCCAGCAGGGGAGGAGCGGGAGGTTTGTCAGATACGCAGTATTTT. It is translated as CASRGGAGGLSDTQYF.

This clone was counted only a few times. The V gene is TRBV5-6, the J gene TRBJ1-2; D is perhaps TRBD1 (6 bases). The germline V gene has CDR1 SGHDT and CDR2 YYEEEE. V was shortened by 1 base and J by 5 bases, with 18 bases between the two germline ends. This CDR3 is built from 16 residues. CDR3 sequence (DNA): TGTGCCAGCAGCTTGTGGGGGGGCCGGGGCCTTTATGGCTACACCTTC. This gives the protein CASSLWGGRGLYGYTF.

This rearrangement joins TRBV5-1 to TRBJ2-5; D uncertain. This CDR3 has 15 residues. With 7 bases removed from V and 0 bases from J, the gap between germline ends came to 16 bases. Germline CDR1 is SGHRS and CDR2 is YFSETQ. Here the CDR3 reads CASAPRRSYQETQYF. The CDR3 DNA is TGCGCCAGCGCCCCCCGGAGATCTTACCAAGAGACCCAGTACTTC.

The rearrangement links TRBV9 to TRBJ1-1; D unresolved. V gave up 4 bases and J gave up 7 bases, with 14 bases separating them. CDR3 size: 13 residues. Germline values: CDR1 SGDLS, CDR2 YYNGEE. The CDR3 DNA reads TGTGCCAGCAGCTTAGGCAGTTGGAGTGAAGCTTTCTTT. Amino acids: CASSLGSWSEAFF.

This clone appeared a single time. The CDR3 DNA follows: TGCGCCAGCAGCTTGGTGGACAGGGGGTACAATGAGCAGTTCTTC. This gives the protein CASSLVDRGYNEQFF. The chain carries TRBV5-1 and TRBJ2-1, with 10 bases fitting TRBD1. CDR3 length equals 15 residues. CDR1 is SGHRS and CDR2 is YFSETQ in the germline V gene. V lost 0 bases to trimming and J lost 4 bases; unmatched junction nucleotides: 1.

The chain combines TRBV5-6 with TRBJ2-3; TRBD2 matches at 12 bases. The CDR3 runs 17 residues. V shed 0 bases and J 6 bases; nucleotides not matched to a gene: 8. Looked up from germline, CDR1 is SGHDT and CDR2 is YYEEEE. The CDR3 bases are TGTGCCAGCAGCTTGGGACTAGCGGGAGTCGTGGGGGATACGCAGTATTTT. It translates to CASSLGLAGVVGDTQYF.

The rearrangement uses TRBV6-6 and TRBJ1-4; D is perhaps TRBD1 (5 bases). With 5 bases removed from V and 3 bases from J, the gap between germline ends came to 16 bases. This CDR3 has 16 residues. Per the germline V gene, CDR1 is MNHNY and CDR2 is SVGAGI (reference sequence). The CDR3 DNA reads TGTGCCAGCAGTCGATTGGCGGGACGGGCTAATGAAAAACTGTTTTTT. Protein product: CASSRLAGRANEKLFF.

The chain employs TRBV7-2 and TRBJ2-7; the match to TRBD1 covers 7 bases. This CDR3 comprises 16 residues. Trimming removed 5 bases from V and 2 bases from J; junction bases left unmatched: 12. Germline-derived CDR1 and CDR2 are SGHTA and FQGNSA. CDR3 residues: CASSLTGAISPYEQYF. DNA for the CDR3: TGTGCCAGCAGCCTAACAGGGGCTATATCACCCTACGAGCAGTACTTC.

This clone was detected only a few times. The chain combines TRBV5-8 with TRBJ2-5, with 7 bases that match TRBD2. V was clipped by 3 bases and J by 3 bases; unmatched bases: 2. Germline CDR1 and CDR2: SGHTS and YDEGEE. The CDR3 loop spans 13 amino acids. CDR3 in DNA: TGTGCCAGCAGCTCCGGGACTAAAGAGACCCAGTACTTC. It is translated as CASSSGTKETQYF.

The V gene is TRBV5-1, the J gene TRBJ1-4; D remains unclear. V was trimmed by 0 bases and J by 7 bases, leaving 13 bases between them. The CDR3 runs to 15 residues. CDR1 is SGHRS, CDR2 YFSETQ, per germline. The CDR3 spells CASSLAGEGVEKLFF. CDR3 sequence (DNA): TGCGCCAGCAGCTTGGCCGGGGAGGGTGTTGAAAAACTGTTTTTT. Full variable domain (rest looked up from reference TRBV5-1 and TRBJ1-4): KAGVTQTPRYLIKTRGQQVTLSCSPISGHRSVSWYQQTPGQGLQFLFEYFSETQRNKGNFPGRFSGRQFSNSRSEMNVSTLELGDSALYLCASSLAGEGVEKLFFGSGTQLSVL.

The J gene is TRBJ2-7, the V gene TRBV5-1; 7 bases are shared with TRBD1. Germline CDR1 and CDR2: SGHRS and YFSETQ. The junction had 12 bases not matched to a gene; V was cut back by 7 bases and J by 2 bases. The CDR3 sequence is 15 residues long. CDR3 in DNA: TGCGCCAGCGGTACCGAGGCAGGGGGTGCCTACGAGCAGTACTTC. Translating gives CASGTEAGGAYEQYF.

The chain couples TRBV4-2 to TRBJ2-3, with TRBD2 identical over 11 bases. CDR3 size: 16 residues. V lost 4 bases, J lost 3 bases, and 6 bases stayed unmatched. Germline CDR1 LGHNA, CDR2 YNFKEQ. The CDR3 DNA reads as TGTGCCAGCAGCCTCCCCGGGACTAGCGGAACAGATACGCAGTATTTT. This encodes CASSLPGTSGTDTQYF.

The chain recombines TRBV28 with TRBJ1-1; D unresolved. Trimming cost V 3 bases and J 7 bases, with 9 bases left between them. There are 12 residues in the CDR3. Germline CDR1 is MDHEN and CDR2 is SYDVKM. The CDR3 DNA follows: TGTGCCAGCAGTTTGAGGCTGCTTGAAGCTTTCTTT. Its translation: CASSLRLLEAFF.

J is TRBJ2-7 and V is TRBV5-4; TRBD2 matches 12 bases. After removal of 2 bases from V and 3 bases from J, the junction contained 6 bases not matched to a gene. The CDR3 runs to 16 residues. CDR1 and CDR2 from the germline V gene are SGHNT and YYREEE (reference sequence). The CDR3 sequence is CASSLSSGGALYEQYF. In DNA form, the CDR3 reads TGTGCCAGCAGCTTATCTAGCGGGGGGGCCCTCTACGAGCAGTACTTC.

The CDR3 nucleotides read TGTGCTAGTGCGGTAAGGGCGGGAGGCCCCACCGGGGAGCTGTTTTTT. Translation: CASAVRAGGPTGELFF. The rearrangement links TRBV12-5 to TRBJ2-2, with TRBD2 matching 8 bases. With 7 bases clipped from V and 4 bases from J, the junction kept 11 bases outside the gene matches. CDR1 and CDR2 (germline): LGHNT, FRNRAP. The CDR3 contains 16 residues.

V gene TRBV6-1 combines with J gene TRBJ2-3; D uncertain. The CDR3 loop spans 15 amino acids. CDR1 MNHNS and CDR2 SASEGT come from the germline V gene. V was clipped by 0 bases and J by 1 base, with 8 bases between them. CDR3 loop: CASSEAALRTDTQYF. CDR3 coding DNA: TGTGCCAGCAGTGAAGCCGCGTTGCGCACAGATACGCAGTATTTT.

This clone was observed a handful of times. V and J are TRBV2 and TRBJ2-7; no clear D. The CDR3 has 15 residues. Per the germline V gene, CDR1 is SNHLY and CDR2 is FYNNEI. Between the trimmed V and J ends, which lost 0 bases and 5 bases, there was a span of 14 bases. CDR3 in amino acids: CASSEALPKENEQYF. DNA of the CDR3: TGTGCCAGCAGTGAAGCGCTTCCGAAGGAGAACGAGCAGTACTTC.

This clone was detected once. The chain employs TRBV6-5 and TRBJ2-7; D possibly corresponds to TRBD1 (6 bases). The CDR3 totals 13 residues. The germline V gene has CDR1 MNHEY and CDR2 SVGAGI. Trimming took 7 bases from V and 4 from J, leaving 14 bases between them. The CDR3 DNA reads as TGTGCCAGCATGGTGACAGGATCTTACGAGCAGTACTTC. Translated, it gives CASMVTGSYEQYF.

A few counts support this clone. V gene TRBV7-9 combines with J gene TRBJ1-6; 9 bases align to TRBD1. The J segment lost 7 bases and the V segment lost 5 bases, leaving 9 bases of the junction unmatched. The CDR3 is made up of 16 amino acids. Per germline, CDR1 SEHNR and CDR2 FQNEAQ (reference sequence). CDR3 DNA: TGTGCCAGCAGCGTCCTTACCGGGACAGGGAATTCACCCCTCCACTTT. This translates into CASSVLTGTGNSPLHF.